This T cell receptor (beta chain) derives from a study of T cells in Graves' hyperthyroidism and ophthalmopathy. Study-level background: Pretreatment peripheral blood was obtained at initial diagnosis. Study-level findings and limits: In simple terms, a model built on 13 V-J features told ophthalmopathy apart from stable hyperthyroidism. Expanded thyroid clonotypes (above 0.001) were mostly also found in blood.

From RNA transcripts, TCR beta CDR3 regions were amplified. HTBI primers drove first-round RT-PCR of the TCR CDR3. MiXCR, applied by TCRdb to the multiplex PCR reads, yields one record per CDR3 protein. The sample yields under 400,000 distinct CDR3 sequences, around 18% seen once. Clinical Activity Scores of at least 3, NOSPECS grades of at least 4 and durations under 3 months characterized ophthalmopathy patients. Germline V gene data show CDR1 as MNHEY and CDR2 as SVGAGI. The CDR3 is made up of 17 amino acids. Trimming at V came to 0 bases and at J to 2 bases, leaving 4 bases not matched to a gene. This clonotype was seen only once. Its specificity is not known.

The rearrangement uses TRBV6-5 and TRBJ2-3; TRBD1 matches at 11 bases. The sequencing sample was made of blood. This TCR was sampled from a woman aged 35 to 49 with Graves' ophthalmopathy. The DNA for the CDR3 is TGTGCCAGCAGTTACTCGTATGGACAGGGGGCCACAGATACGCAGTATTTT. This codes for CASSYSYGQGATDTQYF.